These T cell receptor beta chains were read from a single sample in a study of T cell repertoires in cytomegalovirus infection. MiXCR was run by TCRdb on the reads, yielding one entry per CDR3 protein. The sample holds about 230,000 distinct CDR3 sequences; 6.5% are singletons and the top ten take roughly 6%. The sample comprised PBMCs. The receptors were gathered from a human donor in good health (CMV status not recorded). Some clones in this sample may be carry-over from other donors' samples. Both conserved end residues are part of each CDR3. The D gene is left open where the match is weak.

CATAPTGSSYEQYF,TRBV2,.
CASSHGISSDTQYF,TRBV23-1,.
CASSGGPWNTEAFF,TRBV19,.
CASSLGLGRYTGELFF,TRBV28,.
CSVRALGNYEQYF,TRBV20-1,.
CSVEAWTGSTYEQYF,TRBV29-1,.
CASSLGQGAFTEAFF,TRBV7-9,TRBD1
CAWSQGTAEAFF,TRBV30,.
CASSLVGRGNTIYF,TRBV5-5,.
CASSFDRVTDTQYF,TRBV5-1,TRBD1
CASSPGGAGSYEQYF,TRBV12-3/TRBV12-4,.
CASSLTRTGLSNTEAFF,TRBV7-3,TRBD1
CASRQGGRTDTQYF,TRBV5-1,TRBD1
CASRRDRGTDTQYF,TRBV7-2,TRBD1
CSDSGGAAETQYF,TRBV20-1,TRBD2
CASSDRAGNTIYF,TRBV7-2,TRBD1
CSARARQGWDNSPLHF,TRBV20-1,TRBD1
CASSLAEGTATDTQYF,TRBV7-8,TRBD1
CRTIFSSGNTIYF,TRBV20-1,.
CASSQQGGYGYTF,TRBV4-1,.
CASSIPGTAVRTDTQYF,TRBV5-6,.
CASSLSARGYWFEAFF,TRBV7-9,TRBD1
CASSFTGDPLEAFF,TRBV5-1,TRBD1
CASSWPGKGSNQPQHF,TRBV6-2/TRBV6-3,.
CASRDGGQPQHF,TRBV19,.
CASSFQGLEAFF,TRBV7-9,.
CASRWGVNTEAFF,TRBV6-5,.
CASSLDSDQETQYF,TRBV7-9,.
CASSPTGGRGYTF,TRBV6-6,.
CATSTGAGYEQYF,TRBV10-3,TRBD1
CASSLGLYTDTQYF,TRBV7-2,.
CASSWGFNSPLHF,TRBV12-3/TRBV12-4,.
CASSLTGSNEAFF,TRBV7-9,.
CASSLDPQAEKLFF,TRBV7-2,.
CASSLFLGAGVNQPQHF,TRBV7-2,.
CASSPRTGVWMNTEAFF,TRBV11-2,TRBD1
CASSPRAGDYNEQFF,TRBV28,.
CASSTRGLGNTIYF,TRBV27,.
CASGGGAWTEAFF,TRBV7-2,.
CASSYSPPLGQGEKLFF,TRBV6-5,TRBD1